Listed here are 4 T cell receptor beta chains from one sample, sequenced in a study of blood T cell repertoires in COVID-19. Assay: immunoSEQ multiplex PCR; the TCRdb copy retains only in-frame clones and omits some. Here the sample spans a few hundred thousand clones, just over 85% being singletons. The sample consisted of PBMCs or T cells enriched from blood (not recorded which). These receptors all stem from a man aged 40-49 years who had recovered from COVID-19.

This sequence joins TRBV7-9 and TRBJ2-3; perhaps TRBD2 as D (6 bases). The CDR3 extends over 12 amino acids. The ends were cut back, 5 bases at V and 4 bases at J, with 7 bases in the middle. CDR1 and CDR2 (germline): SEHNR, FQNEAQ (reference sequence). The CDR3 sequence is CASSPGADTQYF. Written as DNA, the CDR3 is TGTGCCAGCAGCCCGGGGGCAGATACGCAGTATTTT.

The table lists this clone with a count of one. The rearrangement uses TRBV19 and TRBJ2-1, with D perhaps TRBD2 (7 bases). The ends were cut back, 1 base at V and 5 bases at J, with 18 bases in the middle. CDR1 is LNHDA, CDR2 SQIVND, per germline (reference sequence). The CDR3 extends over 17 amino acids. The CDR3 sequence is CASSIAKGGAFNNEQFF. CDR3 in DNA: TGTGCCAGTAGTATAGCCAAGGGGGGGGCCTTCAACAATGAGCAGTTCTTC.

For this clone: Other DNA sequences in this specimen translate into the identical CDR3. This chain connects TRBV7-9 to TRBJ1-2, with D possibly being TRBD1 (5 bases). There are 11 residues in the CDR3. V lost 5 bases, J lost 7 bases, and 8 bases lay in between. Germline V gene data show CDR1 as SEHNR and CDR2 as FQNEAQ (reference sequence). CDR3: CASSLGGGYTF. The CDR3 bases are TGTGCCAGCAGCCTCGGGGGTGGCTACACCTTC.

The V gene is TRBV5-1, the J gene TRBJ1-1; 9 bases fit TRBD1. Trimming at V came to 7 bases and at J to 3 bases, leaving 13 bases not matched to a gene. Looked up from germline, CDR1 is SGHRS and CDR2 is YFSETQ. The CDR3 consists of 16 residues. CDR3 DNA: TGCGCCAGCCTTCCTACGTCCGGGACAGGGTACACTGAAGCTTTCTTT. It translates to CASLPTSGTGYTEAFF. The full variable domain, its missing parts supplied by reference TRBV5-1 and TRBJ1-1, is KAGVTQTPRYLIKTRGQQVTLSCSPISGHRSVSWYQQTPGQGLQFLFEYFSETQRNKGNFPGRFSGRQFSNSRSEMNVSTLELGDSALYLCASLPTSGTGYTEAFFGQGTRLTVV.